Following are 20 T cell receptor beta chains from one sample sequenced in a study of T-cell memory formation after mild COVID-19. TCRdb reprocessed the 5' RACE reads with MiXCR, giving one entry per CDR3 protein. The top ten clones hold roughly 22% of a sample with about 360,000 distinct CDR3 sequences, around 15% of them seen once. The sequenced material came from PBMCs or a T cell subset sorted from them (not recorded which). The receptor set was obtained from a man aged 18-30 years who had mild COVID-19 (a few samples of this study predate the infection). Cell type and time point are not known.

This clonotype was seen at least ten times. The V gene is TRBV6-5, the J gene TRBJ2-3; 7 bases are shared with TRBD1. The J segment lost 4 bases and the V segment lost 10 bases, leaving 14 bases of the junction unmatched. This CDR3 spans 15 amino acids. Per the germline V gene, CDR1 is MNHEY and CDR2 is SVGAGI. As DNA, the CDR3 is TGTGCCACCCGAAGGAGAGGGGGCATCCCAGATACGCAGTATTTT. This codes for CATRRRGGIPDTQYF.

This clonotype showed up just a few times. The V call is TRBV5-1, the J call TRBJ2-7; D possibly uses TRBD1 or TRBD2 (5 bases each). The ends were cut back, 0 bases at V and 0 bases at J, with 10 bases in the middle. The CDR3 has 15 residues. The V gene's germline CDR1 is SGHRS and CDR2 YFSETQ. CDR3 nucleotides: TGCGCCAGCAGCTTGGCCGGGGCCTACTCCTACGAGCAGTACTTC. Encoded protein: CASSLAGAYSYEQYF.

This clonotype was detected a few times. The rearrangement uses TRBV5-1 and TRBJ1-4, with TRBD1 as a possible D gene (5 bases). The germline V gene encodes CDR1 SGHRS and CDR2 YFSETQ. Trimming pared 0 bases from V and 0 bases from J, leaving 9 bases between. The CDR3 is 16 amino acids. CDR3 DNA sequence: TGCGCCAGCAGCTTGGAGGGGCTTCCAACTAATGAAAAACTGTTTTTT. Its translation is CASSLEGLPTNEKLFF.

The rearrangement joins TRBV20-1 to TRBJ2-5; TRBD2 agrees at 7 bases. J was trimmed by 5 bases and V by 6 bases; bases with no gene match: 9. This CDR3 spans 13 amino acids. Germline CDR1 and CDR2: DFQATT and SNEGSKA (reference sequence). For the CDR3, the DNA is TGCAGTGCCCATCTAGCGGTCGGGGAGACCCAGTACTTC. Its protein is CSAHLAVGETQYF.

This clonotype showed up many times. The chain links TRBV7-9 to TRBJ1-4, with unresolved D. The germline V gene encodes CDR1 SEHNR and CDR2 FQNEAQ (reference sequence). The CDR3 sequence is 14 residues long. V lost 1 base and J 8 bases, leaving 11 bases between the germline ends. In nucleotides, the CDR3 is TGTGCCAGCAGCTTAGTGGCGGGGAAAGAAAAACTGTTTTTT. It is translated as CASSLVAGKEKLFF.

This chain joins TRBV10-2 and TRBJ1-6; D may be TRBD1 (5 bases). The CDR3 has 14 residues. Per germline, CDR1 WSHSY and CDR2 SAAADI. Trimming left V 0 bases short and J 9 bases short, with 9 bases between. The CDR3 DNA reads as TGCGCCAGCAGTGAGTCTGGGGACCGTTCACCCCTCCACTTT. It yields the protein CASSESGDRSPLHF.

The CDR3 DNA reads TGTGCCAGCAGACTCCTGAGATCTAGCACAGATACGCAGTATTTT. Protein sequence: CASRLLRSSTDTQYF. The V call is TRBV12-3 or TRBV12-4, the J call TRBJ2-3; no definite D call. The length of the CDR3 is 15 residues. Trimming removed 6 bases at V and 0 bases at J, with 13 bases between.

In its sample, this clonotype was seen many times. This chain links TRBV5-5 with TRBJ2-7, with TRBD1 matching 9 bases. The CDR3 extends over 16 amino acids. The V and J ends lost 4 bases and 1 base, in that order; junction bases with no gene match: 9. Germline V gene sequence: CDR1 SGHKS, CDR2 YYEKEE (reference sequence). The CDR3 coding sequence is TGTGCCAGCAGCGGAAAACCGGGACAGGGTTCCTACGAGCAGTACGTC. Its protein is CASSGKPGQGSYEQYV.

This clonotype was counted once. The chain carries TRBV30 and TRBJ1-3; unclear D gene. Germline CDR1 GTSNPN, CDR2 SVGIG (reference sequence). The CDR3 consists of 12 residues. The germline V and J ends were trimmed by 2 bases and 4 bases, with 6 bases remaining between them. As DNA, the CDR3 is TGTGCCTGGAGTAGGCAGGGAAACACCATATATTTT. Protein product: CAWSRQGNTIYF.

The rearrangement links TRBV7-2 to TRBJ2-5; 8 bases fit TRBD2. CDR3 length: 14 amino acids. Germline V CDR1 and CDR2: SGHTA, FQGNSA. The J segment lost 7 bases and the V segment lost 3 bases, leaving 7 bases of the junction unmatched. CDR3 coding DNA: TGTGCCAGCAGCTTCGGGGGGGCCGAGGGGACCCAGTACTTC. Translated, it gives CASSFGGAEGTQYF.

The sample holds a few counts of this clonotype. The V gene is TRBV4-1, the J gene TRBJ1-1; D might be TRBD1 (5 bases). CDR3 size: 15 residues. Per germline, CDR1 MGHRA and CDR2 YSYEKL. V was trimmed by 4 bases and J by 5 bases, leaving 17 bases between them. CDR3 loop: CASSLERGTGTEAFF. In DNA, the CDR3 is TGCGCCAGCAGCCTTGAAAGGGGCACGGGAACTGAAGCTTTCTTT.

The chain is built from TRBV5-4 and TRBJ2-2; D assignment may be TRBD1 or TRBD2 (5 bases each). The ends were cut back, 2 bases at V and 6 bases at J, with 8 bases in the middle. Germline loops: CDR1 SGHNT, CDR2 YYREEE (reference sequence). This CDR3 comprises 13 residues. CDR3 amino acids: CASSFGAAGELFF. The CDR3 bases are TGTGCCAGCAGCTTCGGGGCGGCCGGGGAGCTGTTTTTT. The complete variable domain, with remaining parts taken from reference TRBV5-4 and TRBJ2-2, reads ETGVTQSPTHLIKTRGQQVTLRCSSQSGHNTVSWYQQALGQGPQFIFQYYREEENGRGNFPPRFSGLQFPNYSSELNVNALELDDSALYLCASSFGAAGELFFGEGSRLTVL.

This chain links TRBV20-1 with TRBJ2-7; D tentatively reads TRBD1 or TRBD2 (6 bases each). The germline V and J ends were trimmed by 6 bases and 1 base, with 13 bases remaining between them. Germline lookup yields CDR1 DFQATT and CDR2 SNEGSKA (reference sequence). The CDR3 consists of 13 residues. Written as DNA, the CDR3 is TGCAGTGCGTTAAGGGGGGTGTCCTACGAGCAGTACTTC. Translated: CSALRGVSYEQYF.

V usage is TRBV5-1 and J usage is TRBJ2-5; a possible D gene is TRBD2 (7 bases). CDR3 size: 14 residues. V was pared by 7 bases and J by 4 bases, with 17 bases between. Germline lookup yields CDR1 SGHRS and CDR2 YFSETQ. CDR3 region: CASAPGGGGETQYF. DNA for the CDR3: TGCGCCAGCGCCCCGGGCGGGGGCGGAGAGACCCAGTACTTC.

This clonotype was detected only a few times. V gene TRBV27 combines with J gene TRBJ2-5; no clear D. The V end lost 0 bases, the J end lost 0 bases, and 2 bases lay between the germline ends. The CDR3 covers 13 residues. Germline V lookup: CDR1 MNHEY, CDR2 SMNVEV (reference sequence). Here the CDR3 reads CASSLSYQETQYF. The CDR3 nucleotides read TGTGCCAGCAGTTTATCGTACCAAGAGACCCAGTACTTC.

This clonotype turned up a few times. V gene TRBV4-1 combines with J gene TRBJ1-2; D is ambiguous. The V and J ends lost 6 bases and 4 bases respectively, with 12 bases between them. CDR1 is MGHRA and CDR2 is YSYEKL in the germline V gene. This CDR3 has 13 amino acids. DNA of the CDR3: TGCGCCAGCAGGAACAGTTCCCGCTATGGCTACACCTTC. Translating it yields CASRNSSRYGYTF.

This sequence joins TRBV4-1 and TRBJ2-5; tentatively, D is TRBD1 or TRBD2 (5 bases each). There are 15 residues in the CDR3. Between the trimmed V and J ends, which lost 4 bases and 5 bases, there was a span of 17 bases. Germline V gives CDR1 MGHRA, CDR2 YSYEKL. The DNA for the CDR3 is TGCGCCAGCAGCCTATCTTTTTCGGGGCGGGAGACCCAGTACTTC. As protein: CASSLSFSGRETQYF.

There are a few counts of this clonotype. The chain combines TRBV15 with TRBJ1-5, with 8 bases lining up with TRBD1. The ends lost 1 base at V and 4 bases at J; junction bases unmatched: 3. CDR1 LNHNV and CDR2 YYDKDF come from the germline V gene (reference sequence). This CDR3 has 15 amino acids. The CDR3 sequence: CATSRGTGQNQPQHF. The CDR3 nucleotides are TGTGCCACCAGCAGAGGGACAGGGCAAAATCAGCCCCAGCATTTT.

Regarding this clonotype: One end of the junction is discordant with germline, which a read error may explain. The chain is built from TRBV6-2 or TRBV6-3 and TRBJ1-2; D might be TRBD1 (5 bases). The CDR3 extends over 13 amino acids. The germline V gene has CDR1 MNHEY and CDR2 SVGEGT. Here the CDR3 reads CASRYYRTEGYTF. The CDR3 DNA reads as TGTGCCAGCAGATACTACAGGACGGAAGGCTACACCTTC.

This clonotype was detected many times. The chain combines TRBV30 with TRBJ2-7; no clear D gene. Germline CDR1 and CDR2: GTSNPN and SVGIG (reference sequence). There are 12 residues in the CDR3. V was pared by 2 bases and J by 2 bases, with 7 bases between. The CDR3 here is CAWSIGPYEQYF. The CDR3 bases are TGTGCCTGGAGTATTGGGCCCTACGAGCAGTACTTC.